The 31 T cell receptor beta chains listed next were all sequenced from one sample in a study of T-cell memory formation after mild COVID-19. TCRdb ran MiXCR on the 5' RACE reads and lists one entry per CDR3 protein. The sample lists hundreds of thousands of distinct CDR3 sequences; about a fifth were seen once. Source material: PBMCs or a T cell subset sorted from them (not recorded which). The receptors stem from an adult woman who had mild COVID-19 (a few samples of this study predate the infection). Cell type and time point are not known.

The genes are TRBV6-2 or TRBV6-3 and TRBJ2-1; TRBD2 matches 13 bases. CDR3 length equals 16 residues. Germline trimming cut 6 bases from V and 3 bases from J; bases unmatched to any gene: 5. Germline V gene sequence: CDR1 MNHEY, CDR2 SVGEGT. CDR3 sequence (DNA): TGTGCCAGCAGCACTAGCGGGAGGGACGTCTACAATGAGCAGTTCTTC. The encoded protein is CASSTSGRDVYNEQFF.

The chain combines TRBV4-1 with TRBJ1-1; possibly TRBD1 for D (5 bases). Germline V gene sequence: CDR1 MGHRA, CDR2 YSYEKL. The CDR3 is made up of 15 amino acids. The V and J ends lost 0 bases and 11 bases respectively, with 19 bases between them. CDR3 nucleotides: TGCGCCAGCAGCCAAGATTCGGGCACCGGGACTGGGGCTTTCTTT. Amino acids: CASSQDSGTGTGAFF.

The rearrangement links TRBV18 to TRBJ2-5; 10 bases align to TRBD2. The J segment lost 1 base and the V segment lost 2 bases, leaving 7 bases of the junction unmatched. Germline CDR1 reads KGHSH; CDR2 reads LQKENI. The CDR3 has 17 amino acids. Here the CDR3 DNA reads TGTGCCAGCTCACCATCCCCTAGCGGGAGTTCCCAAGAGACCCAGTACTTC. It translates to CASSPSPSGSSQETQYF.

The genes are TRBV20-1 and TRBJ1-1, with 7 bases that match TRBD1. J lost 1 base, V lost 3 bases, and 5 bases had no gene match. In germline, CDR1 is DFQATT, CDR2 SNEGSKA (reference sequence). This CDR3 has 14 amino acids. CDR3 sequence reads: CSASLGTANTEAFF. Written as DNA, the CDR3 is TGCAGTGCTAGTCTCGGGACAGCGAACACTGAAGCTTTCTTT.

This clonotype came up a few times. The chain is built from TRBV6-5 and TRBJ2-3; 10 bases match TRBD1. This CDR3 has 14 residues. Germline V lookup: CDR1 MNHEY, CDR2 SVGAGI. With V trimmed by 6 bases and J by 3 bases, 3 bases remained unmatched. As DNA, the CDR3 is TGTGCCAGCAGGCGGGACAGGGGAACAGATACGCAGTATTTT. This translates into CASRRDRGTDTQYF.

This clonotype was detected once. The chain couples TRBV12-3 or TRBV12-4 to TRBJ1-5; no firm D call. V shed 4 bases and J shed 5 bases, with 15 bases lying between them. The CDR3 spans 15 residues. The CDR3 protein is CASSYWWEVDQPQHF. The CDR3 coding sequence is TGTGCCAGCAGTTACTGGTGGGAGGTGGATCAGCCCCAGCATTTT.

V usage is TRBV12-3 or TRBV12-4 and J usage is TRBJ2-2, with 12 positions matching TRBD2. The CDR3 covers 15 residues. V shed 7 bases, J shed 4 bases, and the junction held 4 bases outside the gene matches. The CDR3 DNA follows: TGTGCCAGCAATCCTAGCGGGGGGGGCACCGGGGAGCTGTTTTTT. Protein product: CASNPSGGGTGELFF.

This clonotype was counted only a few times. The chain links TRBV27 to TRBJ1-1; 9 positions match TRBD1. CDR1 is MNHEY, CDR2 SMNVEV, per germline (reference sequence). J gave up 1 base and V 2 bases, and 2 bases lay outside the gene matches. This CDR3 has 15 residues. CDR3 nucleotides: TGTGCCAGCAGTTTACGGACAGGGGAGAACACTGAAGCTTTCTTT. This codes for CASSLRTGENTEAFF.

This clonotype occurred a few times. The chain couples TRBV5-6 to TRBJ2-7, with 9 bases lining up with TRBD1. CDR3 length: 15 amino acids. V gave up 4 bases and J gave up 3 bases; unmatched junction bases: 8. Germline-derived CDR1 and CDR2 are SGHDT and YYEEEE. This CDR3 reads CASSRMTGGLYEQYF. The CDR3, as DNA: TGTGCCAGCAGCCGGATGACAGGGGGTCTCTACGAGCAGTACTTC.

This clonotype occurred a few times. The CDR3 protein is CATTDRAGRAFF. The CDR3 nucleotides are TGTGCCACCACAGACAGGGCCGGTCGGGCTTTCTTT. V is TRBV24-1 and J is TRBJ1-1; 7 bases are shared with TRBD1. Per germline, CDR1 KGHDR and CDR2 SFDVKD. The CDR3 loop spans 12 amino acids. J gave up 11 bases and V 8 bases, and 10 bases lay outside the gene matches.

The genes are TRBV6-2 or TRBV6-3 and TRBJ2-7; 10 bases map to TRBD2. V was clipped by 1 base and J by 6 bases; unmatched bases: 9. The V gene's germline CDR1 is MNHEY and CDR2 SVGEGT. CDR3 length: 16 amino acids. The CDR3 sequence is CASSYFTGGLATEQYF. CDR3 DNA sequence: TGTGCCAGCAGTTACTTTACTGGGGGACTAGCGACCGAGCAGTACTTC.

The chain joins TRBV24-1 to TRBJ2-7; 12 nucleotides match TRBD1. This CDR3 is built from 17 residues. The J segment lost 4 bases and the V segment lost 5 bases, leaving 11 bases of the junction unmatched. Germline V gene data show CDR1 as KGHDR and CDR2 as SFDVKD. CDR3 bases: TGTGCCACCAGTGCCGACCCCCGGGACAGGGGGCAGTACGAGCAGTACTTC. It yields the protein CATSADPRDRGQYEQYF.

The rearrangement joins TRBV27 to TRBJ1-6; D remains unclear. This CDR3 has 14 residues. Deletions cut 9 bases from V and 0 bases from J, with 9 bases between. The V gene's germline CDR1 is MNHEY and CDR2 SMNVEV (reference sequence). The CDR3 region has the DNA TGTGCCAGGCAGGATAGCTCCTATAATTCACCCCTCCACTTT. Translated: CARQDSSYNSPLHF.

The chain joins TRBV29-1 to TRBJ1-5; 9 nucleotides align to TRBD1. The CDR3 extends over 14 amino acids. Germline-derived CDR1 and CDR2 are SQVTM and ANQGSEA. The J segment lost 4 bases and the V segment lost 5 bases, leaving 6 bases of the junction unmatched. For the CDR3, the DNA is TGCAGCGTTATCCCGGGACAGGGTAATCAGCCCCAGCATTTT. It yields the protein CSVIPGQGNQPQHF.

This clonotype was seen a handful of times. The CDR3 DNA sequence: TGTGCCAGCAGTCGGACTAGCGGGAGGAAGACCCAGTACTTC. This sequence encodes CASSRTSGRKTQYF. The chain carries TRBV6-2 or TRBV6-3 and TRBJ2-5, with 14 bases matching TRBD2. V dropped 5 bases and J dropped 6; count of bases not matched to a gene: 2. Germline V gene data show CDR1 as MNHEY and CDR2 as SVGEGT. The CDR3 is 14 residues long.

This clonotype was counted once. The rearrangement uses TRBV6-1 and TRBJ2-3; 7 nucleotides match TRBD2. Germline values: CDR1 MNHNS, CDR2 SASEGT. The CDR3 has 17 amino acids. Trimming took 3 bases from V and 6 from J; bases not matched to a gene: 15. CDR3 residues: CASSERSGAVGLDTQYF. The CDR3 DNA reads TGTGCCAGCAGTGAGCGGAGCGGGGCAGTGGGTTTGGATACGCAGTATTTT.

This clonotype occurred a few times. The chain carries TRBV5-1 and TRBJ2-1; 8 bases align to TRBD1. Germline loops: CDR1 SGHRS, CDR2 YFSETQ. CDR3 size: 15 residues. The junction had 9 bases not matched to a gene; V was cut back by 4 bases and J by 6 bases. CDR3 bases: TGCGCCAGCAGCACCAGTCTCCAGGGGGCCAATGAGCAGTTCTTC. Its protein product is CASSTSLQGANEQFF.

This clonotype was detected ten times or more. This chain joins TRBV4-1 and TRBJ2-3; 7 bases align to TRBD2. In germline, CDR1 is MGHRA, CDR2 YSYEKL. V shed 2 bases and J 1 base; nucleotides not matched to a gene: 12. The CDR3 covers 18 residues. CDR3 sequence: CASSQPPDVAGGTDTQYF. The DNA of the CDR3 is TGCGCCAGCAGCCAACCCCCAGACGTTGCGGGGGGCACAGATACGCAGTATTTT.

This chain joins TRBV7-9 and TRBJ2-1; D is undetermined. V gave up 3 bases and J gave up 12 bases, with 9 bases separating them. The CDR3 is 11 amino acids. The germline gives CDR1 SEHNR, CDR2 FQNEAQ (reference sequence). The CDR3 region has the DNA TGTGCCAGCAGCTTCAATCGGAGGCAGTTCTTC. Residues: CASSFNRRQFF.

This clonotype was observed a handful of times. The chain links TRBV12-3 or TRBV12-4 to TRBJ1-1; no reliable D call. The CDR3 covers 15 residues. V was shortened by 4 bases and J by 1 base, with 13 bases between the two germline ends. The CDR3 sequence: CASSSRPLRNTEAFF. Written as DNA, the CDR3 is TGTGCCAGCAGTTCTAGACCGTTAAGGAACACTGAAGCTTTCTTT.

This chain links TRBV18 with TRBJ2-1, with 9 bases that match TRBD1. The CDR3 length is 13 residues. V shed 10 bases, J shed 5 bases, and the junction held 6 bases outside the gene matches. CDR1 and CDR2 from the germline V gene are KGHSH and LQKENI. The CDR3: CATRTGENNEQFF. CDR3 nucleotide sequence: TGTGCCACCCGGACAGGGGAGAACAATGAGCAGTTCTTC.

This clonotype has only a few counts. This sequence joins TRBV13 and TRBJ2-7; D gene ambiguous. The CDR3 contains 14 residues. The V and J ends lost 5 bases and 3 bases respectively, with 14 bases between them. Germline V gene data show CDR1 as PRHDT and CDR2 as FYEKMQ (reference sequence). CDR3 protein: CASSPTPSNYEQYF. As DNA, the CDR3 is TGTGCCAGCAGCCCCACGCCCAGCAACTACGAGCAGTACTTC.

This clonotype was seen only a few times. V is TRBV3-1 and J is TRBJ2-3; no definite D call. The CDR3 spans 11 residues. CDR1 is LGHDT, CDR2 YNNKEL, per germline (reference sequence). The V gene lost 2 bases and the J gene lost 11 bases, with 8 bases spanning the gap. CDR3 sequence: CASSQTARQYF. CDR3 DNA: TGTGCCAGCAGCCAAACGGCGCGGCAGTATTTT.

This chain links TRBV1 with TRBJ1-6; the table's D gene call, TRBD1, was not cross checked with the DNA. TRBV1 is recorded as a pseudogene. This CDR3 is 17 amino acids long. The CDR3 protein is CTSSQDRAGTVNSPLHF. CDR3 coding DNA: TGCACCAGCAGCCAAGATCGAGCGGGGACAGTTAATTCACCCCTCCACTTT.

In this sample, this clonotype turned up a few times. The rearrangement uses TRBV20-1 and TRBJ2-5, with a tentative D call TRBD1 (7 bases). Germline CDR1 and CDR2: DFQATT and SNEGSKA (reference sequence). The CDR3 is 16 amino acids. Trimming took off 8 bases at V and 0 bases at J, with 22 bases between the two ends. The CDR3 loop is CSNRLAGGHYQETQYF. The CDR3, as DNA: TGCAGTAACCGTCTAGCAGGGGGGCACTACCAAGAGACCCAGTACTTC.

The chain combines TRBV12-3 or TRBV12-4 with TRBJ1-5; possible D gene TRBD1, 5 bases. The CDR3 runs 15 residues. V was shortened by 6 bases and J by 0 bases, with 12 bases between the two germline ends. The CDR3 region is CASRKQVYSNQPQHF. In nucleotides, the CDR3 is TGTGCCAGCAGGAAACAGGTTTATAGCAATCAGCCCCAGCATTTT.

This clonotype was seen ten or more times. The V and J genes are TRBV21-1 and TRBJ2-7. TRBV21-1 is given as a pseudogene. The CDR3 is 11 amino acids. The DNA for the CDR3 is TGTGCCAGCAGCAAAACCTACGAGCAGTACTTC. This sequence encodes CASSKTYEQYF.

This rearrangement joins TRBV12-3 or TRBV12-4 to TRBJ2-5, with D possibly matching TRBD2 (6 bases). This CDR3 has 13 residues. V was cut by 4 bases and J by 5 bases, with 11 bases left in between. The CDR3 nucleotides are TGTGCCAGCAGTTCCGGGGGTCTGGAGACCCAGTACTTC. It specifies CASSSGGLETQYF.

The chain joins TRBV12-3 or TRBV12-4 to TRBJ2-1; TRBD1 might be the D (6 bases). The CDR3 extends over 15 amino acids. V was clipped by 6 bases and J by 2 bases, with 14 bases between them. This CDR3 reads CASSGGRGAYNEQFF. CDR3 nucleotides: TGTGCCAGCAGCGGCGGCAGGGGAGCCTACAATGAGCAGTTCTTC.

This clonotype was counted a few times. The CDR3 nucleotides are TGTGCCTGGAGCTCAAGGGGCAGGGGGTTCACCTCTGGGGCCAACGTCCTGACTTTC. Its translation is CAWSSRGRGFTSGANVLTF. The chain carries TRBV30 and TRBJ2-6, with 7 bases aligning to TRBD1. The junction had 14 bases not matched to a gene; V was cut back by 3 bases and J by 0 bases. The length of the CDR3 is 19 residues. The V gene's germline CDR1 is GTSNPN and CDR2 SVGIG (reference sequence).

This clonotype was counted between two and nine times. This chain links TRBV2 with TRBJ1-1; no clear D gene. Trimming took 8 bases from V and 1 from J, leaving 11 bases between them. Germline CDR1 reads SNHLY; CDR2 reads FYNNEI. The CDR3 contains 13 residues. CDR3 protein: CASAGEANTEAFF. CDR3 DNA: TGTGCCAGCGCGGGAGAGGCGAACACTGAAGCTTTCTTT.